Shown below are 22 T cell receptor beta chains from a single sample sequenced in a study of cytomegalovirus exposure and HLA in healthy donors. The PCR used 60 Vbeta and 13 Jbeta primers. Repertoires were generated with immunoSEQ multiplex PCR, while TCRdb's copy carries only in-frame clones and drops some. The listing contains roughly 100,000 clones. The sequenced sample was PBMCs. These receptors were obtained from a man in his fifties or sixties in good health and CMV-seronegative.

The J gene is TRBJ2-7, the V gene TRBV7-2; 10 bases align to TRBD2. The CDR3 sequence is 17 residues long. Per germline, CDR1 SGHTA and CDR2 FQGNSA. Losses at the gene ends were 3 bases for V and 2 bases for J; bases not matched to a gene: 10. The CDR3 region is CASSFLHTSGITYEQYF. CDR3 in DNA: TGTGCCAGCAGCTTCCTACACACTAGCGGGATAACCTACGAGCAGTACTTC.

The chain couples TRBV11-2 to TRBJ2-1, with 8 bases aligning to TRBD2. V was clipped by 1 base and J by 4 bases; unmatched bases: 0. Per the germline V gene, CDR1 is SGHAT and CDR2 is FQNNGV. The CDR3 covers 14 residues. Written as DNA, the CDR3 is TGTGCCAGCAGCTTAGCGGGAGGGTACAATGAGCAGTTCTTC. Its translation is CASSLAGGYNEQFF.

This chain links TRBV5-1 with TRBJ2-7; 7 bases line up with TRBD1. This CDR3 region has 15 residues. The V gene end was trimmed by 5 bases and the J gene end by 6 bases; junction bases not matched to a gene: 14. Germline values: CDR1 SGHRS, CDR2 YFSETQ. CDR3 nucleotide sequence: TGCGCCAGCAGTACGGACAGGCCCGACGTTACCGAGCAGTACTTC. Its translation is CASSTDRPDVTEQYF.

The chain is built from TRBV5-6 and TRBJ2-2; the D gene is possibly TRBD1 (6 bases). The CDR3 totals 15 residues. V was cut by 5 bases and J by 1 base, with 12 bases left in between. CDR1 and CDR2 (germline): SGHDT, YYEEEE. The CDR3 is CASRRGQKNTGELFF. The CDR3 region has the DNA TGTGCCAGCAGGCGAGGACAGAAGAACACCGGGGAGCTGTTTTTT. The whole variable domain, filled in from reference TRBV5-6 and TRBJ2-2, reads DAGVTQSPTHLIKTRGQQVTLRCSPKSGHDTVSWYQQALGQGPQFIFQYYEEEERQRGNFPDRFSGHQFPNYSSELNVNALLLGDSALYLCASRRGQKNTGELFFGEGSRLTVL.

This chain uses TRBV9 with TRBJ2-7; 7 nucleotides line up with TRBD1. This CDR3 is 12 amino acids long. The germline gives CDR1 SGDLS, CDR2 YYNGEE. Unmatched junction bases numbered 1, after V lost 4 bases and J lost 3 bases. The CDR3 loop reads CASSPGGYEQYF. Written as DNA, the CDR3 is TGTGCCAGCAGCCCAGGGGGCTACGAGCAGTACTTC.

V and J are TRBV5-1 and TRBJ1-5; possible D gene TRBD1, 6 bases. Germline V gene data show CDR1 as SGHRS and CDR2 as YFSETQ. The CDR3 runs 14 residues. Trimming pared 5 bases from V and 4 bases from J, leaving 13 bases between. The CDR3 DNA sequence: TGCGCCAGCAGACCGGACAGAGGAAATCAGCCCCAGCATTTT. This codes for CASRPDRGNQPQHF.

The chain is built from TRBV7-2 and TRBJ1-1; tentative D call: TRBD1 (6 bases). Trimming stripped 5 bases from V and 0 bases from J, with 22 bases between. CDR1 SGHTA and CDR2 FQGNSA come from the germline V gene. This CDR3 spans 18 amino acids. CDR3 bases: TGTGCCAGCAGCGGAGACAGGCGACGCGTTAATATGAACACTGAAGCTTTCTTT. As protein: CASSGDRRRVNMNTEAFF.

The chain joins TRBV14 to TRBJ2-3; D may be TRBD2 (7 bases). Trimming cost V 4 bases and J 2 bases, with 19 bases left between them. From germline, CDR1 is SGHDN and CDR2 FVKESK. The CDR3 is made up of 17 amino acids. CDR3 residues: CASSLRRGGPTTDTQYF. CDR3 nucleotide sequence: TGTGCCAGCAGCCTTAGGAGGGGGGGGCCGACCACAGATACGCAGTATTTT.

CDR3 amino acids: CASSSPGLGSYEQYF. The DNA of the CDR3 is TGTGCCAGCAGTAGCCCGGGACTAGGCTCCTACGAGCAGTACTTC. The chain uses TRBV6-5 and TRBJ2-7, with TRBD2 matching over 8 bases. The CDR3 has 15 amino acids. Per the germline V gene, CDR1 is MNHEY and CDR2 is SVGAGI. The V gene end was trimmed by 5 bases and the J gene end by 0 bases; junction bases not matched to a gene: 6.

The chain's CDR3 is CASSGGRGTGELFF. The CDR3 DNA is TGTGCCAGCAGTGGCGGGAGGGGGACCGGGGAGCTGTTTTTT. The chain uses TRBV27 and TRBJ2-2; 9 nucleotides align to TRBD2. CDR3 size: 14 residues. V dropped 5 bases and J dropped 5; count of bases not matched to a gene: 3. Germline V gene sequence: CDR1 MNHEY, CDR2 SMNVEV (reference sequence).

This chain links TRBV2 with TRBJ2-1; 7 positions agree with TRBD2. V lost 3 bases, J lost 1 base, and 3 bases stayed unmatched. This CDR3 is 15 amino acids long. Germline V gives CDR1 SNHLY, CDR2 FYNNEI. The CDR3 sequence is CASSERRESYNEQFF. The CDR3 coding sequence is TGTGCCAGCAGTGAGAGGCGGGAGTCCTACAATGAGCAGTTCTTC.

The chain recombines TRBV25-1 with TRBJ1-2, with D possibly matching TRBD1 (6 bases). Germline V CDR1 and CDR2: MGHDK, SYGVNS. Trimming shortened V by 7 bases and J by 9 bases, and 18 bases separated the two germline ends. The length of the CDR3 is 13 residues. In DNA, the CDR3 is TGTGCCAGCACCAAGAAAGGACAGATGAGCTACACCTTC. Amino acid sequence: CASTKKGQMSYTF.

The chain employs TRBV9 and TRBJ1-2; 7 bases line up with TRBD1. Germline V lookup: CDR1 SGDLS, CDR2 YYNGEE. The junction had 6 bases not matched to a gene; V was cut back by 4 bases and J by 3 bases. This CDR3 has 14 residues. This CDR3 is CASSQTGTDYGYTF. The CDR3 DNA follows: TGTGCCAGCAGCCAAACCGGGACAGACTATGGCTACACCTTC.

The genes are TRBV6-4 and TRBJ2-7; 8 bases align to TRBD1. This CDR3 has 16 amino acids. Looked up from germline, CDR1 is MRHNA and CDR2 is SNTAGT. V shed 2 bases, J shed 4 bases, and the junction held 10 bases outside the gene matches. CDR3 sequence: CASSDLNRDRTYEQYF. CDR3 DNA sequence: TGTGCCAGCAGTGACCTCAACCGGGACAGGACATACGAGCAGTACTTC.

The V gene is TRBV5-1, the J gene TRBJ2-1; perhaps TRBD2 as D (6 bases). The germline gives CDR1 SGHRS, CDR2 YFSETQ. V was clipped by 0 bases and J by 7 bases, with 14 bases between them. This CDR3 contains 15 residues. Here the CDR3 reads CASSLERGGVNEQFF. The CDR3 DNA sequence: TGCGCCAGCAGCTTGGAACGAGGAGGGGTGAATGAGCAGTTCTTC.

Points on this clone: The junction differs from germline at one of its ends, possibly a read error. The chain couples TRBV15 to TRBJ1-4, with 7 bases that match TRBD1. The CDR3 consists of 17 residues. CDR1 and CDR2 from the germline V gene are LNHNV and YYDKDF (reference sequence). CDR3 loop: CATSRGTDRSTNEKLFF. The DNA for the CDR3 is TGTGCCACCAGCAGAGGGACGGACAGGTCAACGAATGAAAAACTGTTTTTT.

This sequence joins TRBV6-1 and TRBJ1-6; no definite D call. This CDR3 has 15 amino acids. The V end lost 3 bases, the J end lost 9 bases, and 15 bases lay between the germline ends. Germline CDR1 and CDR2: MNHNS and SASEGT. The DNA for the CDR3 is TGTGCCAGCAGTGATACAGTTAAGCTCCCTTCACCCCTCCACTTT. It translates to CASSDTVKLPSPLHF.

The chain is built from TRBV7-9 and TRBJ2-7; 10 bases agree with TRBD1. V shed 1 base and J 1 base; nucleotides not matched to a gene: 4. Germline values: CDR1 SEHNR, CDR2 FQNEAQ (reference sequence). CDR3 length equals 16 residues. CDR3: CASSLGTGGLSYEQYF. The CDR3, as DNA: TGTGCCAGCAGCTTAGGGACAGGGGGTTTATCCTACGAGCAGTACTTC.

This chain uses TRBV7-6 with TRBJ2-5; 11 bases are shared with TRBD1. The germline V gene has CDR1 SGHVS and CDR2 FNYEAQ. The CDR3 contains 17 residues. With 5 bases clipped from V and 3 bases from J, the junction kept 11 bases outside the gene matches. The CDR3 coding sequence is TGTGCCAGCAGCCTTAATCCACCGGGACAGGGGGAAGAGACCCAGTACTTC. This codes for CASSLNPPGQGEETQYF.

The gene calls are TRBV6-1 and TRBJ2-1; D is perhaps TRBD2 (6 bases). V was pared by 2 bases and J by 1 base, with 12 bases between. The CDR3 contains 16 residues. Per germline, CDR1 MNHNS and CDR2 SASEGT. Written as DNA, the CDR3 is TGTGCCAGCAGTGAATATCTGGGGGGATCCTACAATGAGCAGTTCTTC. Translated: CASSEYLGGSYNEQFF.

The J gene is TRBJ2-3, the V gene TRBV9, with TRBD1 matching over 8 bases. Germline values: CDR1 SGDLS, CDR2 YYNGEE. The junction had 2 bases not matched to a gene; V was cut back by 2 bases and J by 0 bases. This CDR3 region has 15 residues. The CDR3 is CASSVRTGSTDTQYF. CDR3 nucleotide sequence: TGTGCCAGCAGCGTGAGGACAGGGAGCACAGATACGCAGTATTTT.

The genes are TRBV30 and TRBJ1-3; the match to TRBD1 covers 7 bases. J was trimmed by 0 bases and V by 6 bases; bases with no gene match: 2. The CDR3 consists of 13 residues. Germline V gene sequence: CDR1 GTSNPN, CDR2 SVGIG (reference sequence). The CDR3 region has the DNA TGTGCCTGCACAGGGGTCTCTGGAAACACCATATATTTT. This gives the protein CACTGVSGNTIYF. Using reference TRBV30 and TRBJ1-3 for the parts outside the CDR3, the full variable domain is SQTIHQWPATLVQPVGSPLSLECTVEGTSNPNLYWYRQAAGRGLQLLFYSVGIGQISSEVPQNLSASRPQDRQFILSSKKLLLSDSGFYLCACTGVSGNTIYFGEGSWLTVV.